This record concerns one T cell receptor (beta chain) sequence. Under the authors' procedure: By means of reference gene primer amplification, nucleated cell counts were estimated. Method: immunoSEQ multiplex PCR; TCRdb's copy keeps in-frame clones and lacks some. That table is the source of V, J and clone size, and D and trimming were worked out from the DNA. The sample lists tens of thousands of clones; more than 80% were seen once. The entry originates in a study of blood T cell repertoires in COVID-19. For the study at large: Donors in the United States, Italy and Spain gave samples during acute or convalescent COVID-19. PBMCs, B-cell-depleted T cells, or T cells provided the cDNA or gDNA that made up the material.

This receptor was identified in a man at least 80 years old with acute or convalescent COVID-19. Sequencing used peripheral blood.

CDR3 nucleotides: TGTGCCAGCGGCCCAGGGGGCGGCAATCAGCCCCAGCATTTT. Translation: CASGPGGGNQPQHF. V is TRBV6-5 and J is TRBJ1-5, with 8 bases aligning to TRBD1. V lost 8 bases to trimming and J lost 2 bases; unmatched junction nucleotides: 5. This CDR3 contains 14 residues. Germline V gene sequence: CDR1 MNHEY, CDR2 SVGAGI.